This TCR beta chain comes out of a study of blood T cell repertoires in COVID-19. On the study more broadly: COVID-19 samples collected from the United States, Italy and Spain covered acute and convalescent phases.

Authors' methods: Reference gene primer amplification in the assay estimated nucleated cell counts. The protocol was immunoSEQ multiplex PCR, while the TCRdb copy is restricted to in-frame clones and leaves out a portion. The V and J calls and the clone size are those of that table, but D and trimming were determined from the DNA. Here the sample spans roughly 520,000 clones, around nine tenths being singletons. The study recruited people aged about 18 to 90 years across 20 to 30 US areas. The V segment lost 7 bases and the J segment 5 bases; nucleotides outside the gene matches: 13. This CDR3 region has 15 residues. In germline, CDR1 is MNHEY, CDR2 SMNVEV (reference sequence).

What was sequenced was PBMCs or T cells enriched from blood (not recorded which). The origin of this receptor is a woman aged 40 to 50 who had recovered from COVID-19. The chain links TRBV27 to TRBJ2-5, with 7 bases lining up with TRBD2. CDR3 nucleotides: TGTGCCAGCACCGTAGCGGGCGGCAGCTGGGAGACCCAGTACTTC. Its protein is CASTVAGGSWETQYF.